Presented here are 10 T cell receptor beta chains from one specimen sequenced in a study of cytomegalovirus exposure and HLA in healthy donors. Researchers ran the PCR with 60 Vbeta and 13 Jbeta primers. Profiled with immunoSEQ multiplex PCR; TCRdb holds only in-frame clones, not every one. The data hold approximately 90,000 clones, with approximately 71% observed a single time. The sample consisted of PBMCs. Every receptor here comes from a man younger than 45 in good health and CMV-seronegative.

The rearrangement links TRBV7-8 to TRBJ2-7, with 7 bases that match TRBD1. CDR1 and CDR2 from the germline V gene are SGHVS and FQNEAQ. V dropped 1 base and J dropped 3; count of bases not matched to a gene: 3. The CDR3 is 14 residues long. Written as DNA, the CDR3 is TGTGCCAGCAGCTTAGTAGCAGGGGGCTACGAGCAGTACTTC. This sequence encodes CASSLVAGGYEQYF.

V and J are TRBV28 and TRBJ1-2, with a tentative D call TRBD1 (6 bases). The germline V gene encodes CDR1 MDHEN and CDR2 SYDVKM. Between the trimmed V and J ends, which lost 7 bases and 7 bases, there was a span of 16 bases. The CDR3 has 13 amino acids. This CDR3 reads CASTYPGTFGYTF. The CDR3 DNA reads TGTGCCAGCACCTATCCCGGGACATTTGGCTACACCTTC.

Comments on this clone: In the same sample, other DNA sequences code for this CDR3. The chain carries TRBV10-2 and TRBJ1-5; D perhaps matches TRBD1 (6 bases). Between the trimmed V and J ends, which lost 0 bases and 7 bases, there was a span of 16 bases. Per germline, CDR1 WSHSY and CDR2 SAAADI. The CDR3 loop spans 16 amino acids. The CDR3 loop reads CASSESTGGGWQPQHF. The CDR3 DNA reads TGCGCCAGCAGTGAGTCGACGGGGGGGGGCTGGCAGCCCCAGCATTTT.

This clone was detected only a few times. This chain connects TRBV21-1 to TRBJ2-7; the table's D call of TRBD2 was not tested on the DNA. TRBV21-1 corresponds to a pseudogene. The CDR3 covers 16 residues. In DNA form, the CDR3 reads TGTGCCAGCAGCAAAAAAGGCGGGACCGCCCCTTGCGAGCAGTACTTC. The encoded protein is CASSKKGGTAPCEQYF.

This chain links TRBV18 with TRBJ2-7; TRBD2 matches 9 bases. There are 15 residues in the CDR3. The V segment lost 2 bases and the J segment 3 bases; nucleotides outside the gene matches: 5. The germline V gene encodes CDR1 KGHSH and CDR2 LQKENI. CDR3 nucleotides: TGTGCCAGCTCACCAGCGGGTAGCGGGAGCTACGAGCAGTACTTC. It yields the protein CASSPAGSGSYEQYF.

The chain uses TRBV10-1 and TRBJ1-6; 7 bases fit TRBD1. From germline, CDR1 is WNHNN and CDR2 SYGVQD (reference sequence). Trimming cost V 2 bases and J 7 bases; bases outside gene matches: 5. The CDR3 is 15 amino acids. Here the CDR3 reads CASSERGTDNSPLHF. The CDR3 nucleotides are TGCGCCAGCAGTGAGCGGGGGACAGACAATTCACCCCTCCACTTT.

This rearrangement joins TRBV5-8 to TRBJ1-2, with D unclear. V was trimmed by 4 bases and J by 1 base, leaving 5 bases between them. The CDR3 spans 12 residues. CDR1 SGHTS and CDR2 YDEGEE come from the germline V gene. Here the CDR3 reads CASSRRNYGYTF. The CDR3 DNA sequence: TGTGCCAGCAGCCGTCGTAACTATGGCTACACCTTC.

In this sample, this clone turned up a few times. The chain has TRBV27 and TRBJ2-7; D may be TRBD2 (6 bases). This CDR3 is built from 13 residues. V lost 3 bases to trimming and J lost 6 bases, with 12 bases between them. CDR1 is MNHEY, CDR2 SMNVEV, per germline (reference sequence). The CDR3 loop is CASSFRFGGEQYF. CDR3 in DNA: TGTGCCAGCAGTTTTAGGTTCGGGGGCGAGCAGTACTTC.

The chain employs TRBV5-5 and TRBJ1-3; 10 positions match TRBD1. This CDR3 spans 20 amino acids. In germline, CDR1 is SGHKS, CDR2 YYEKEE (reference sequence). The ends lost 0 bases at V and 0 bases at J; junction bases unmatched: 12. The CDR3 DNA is TGTGCCAGCAGCTTGGCGCCGGGACAGGGGTTAACCACCTCTGGAAACACCATATATTTT. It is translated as CASSLAPGQGLTTSGNTIYF.

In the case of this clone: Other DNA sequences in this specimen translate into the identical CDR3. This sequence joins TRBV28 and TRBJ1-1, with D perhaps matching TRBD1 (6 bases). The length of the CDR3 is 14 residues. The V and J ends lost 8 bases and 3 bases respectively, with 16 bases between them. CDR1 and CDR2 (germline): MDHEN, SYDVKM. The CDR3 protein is CASRRGGAHTEAFF. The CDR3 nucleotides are TGTGCCAGCCGGCGAGGGGGGGCCCACACTGAAGCTTTCTTT.